This TCR beta chain was sequenced in a study of T cells in Graves' hyperthyroidism and ophthalmopathy. Calling Graves' hyperthyroidism stable meant ophthalmopathy did not progress within 18 months. Germline values: CDR1 SEHNR, CDR2 FQNEAQ (reference sequence). The CDR3 consists of 17 residues. Trimming removed 0 bases from V and 2 bases from J; junction bases left unmatched: 5. Template material for amplifying TCR beta CDR3 regions consisted of RNA transcripts. The TCR CDR3 was amplified in a first-round RT-PCR using the HTBI primer set. Each CDR3 protein gets one entry after TCRdb re-called the multiplex PCR reads with MiXCR. The table lists some 560,000 distinct CDR3 sequences, around 15% of them singletons.

The rearrangement links TRBV7-9 to TRBJ2-2, with 8 bases lining up with TRBD1. Sequenced: blood. The TCR was taken from a woman between 40 and 55 years old with Graves' hyperthyroidism. The CDR3 loop is CASSLARGLTNTGELFF. The DNA for the CDR3 is TGTGCCAGCAGCTTAGCCAGGGGGCTTACAAACACCGGGGAGCTGTTTTTT.